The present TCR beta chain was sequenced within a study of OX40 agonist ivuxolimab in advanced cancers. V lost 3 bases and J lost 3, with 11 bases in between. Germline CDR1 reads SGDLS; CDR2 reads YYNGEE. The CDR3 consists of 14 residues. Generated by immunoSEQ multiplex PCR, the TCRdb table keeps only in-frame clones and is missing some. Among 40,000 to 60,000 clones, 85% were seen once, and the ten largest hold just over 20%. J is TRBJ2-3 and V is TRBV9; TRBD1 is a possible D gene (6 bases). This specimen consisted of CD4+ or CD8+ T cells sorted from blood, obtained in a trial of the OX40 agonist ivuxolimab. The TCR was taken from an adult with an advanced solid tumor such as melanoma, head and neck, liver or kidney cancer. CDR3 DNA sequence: TGTGCCAGCAGCGCCGGCAGGGGTACAGATACGCAGTATTTT. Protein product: CASSAGRGTDTQYF.